This T cell receptor (beta chain) stems from a study of cytomegalovirus exposure and HLA in healthy donors. The overall study: For the approximately 360 genotyped donors, about 81% fell within the Caucasian-associated ancestry cluster. Overall study findings and caveats: Several top significant clusters appeared, in a later analysis, to be linked to common viral pathogens. Rarity characterized most TCR sequences, yet some public TCRs appeared in many donors. In an earlier analysis, in some 540 donors, most V segments appeared productive either ~87% or ~30% of the time.

This PCR relied on a set of 60 Vbeta primers and 13 Jbeta primers. Produced via immunoSEQ multiplex PCR; TCRdb's table is partial and in-frame only. The table includes around 160,000 clones, about 76% detected once. Only one count was recorded for this clone. Its target is unknown. The source of this sequence is a woman aged 40 to 50 in good health and CMV-seropositive. Sequencing input: PBMCs.

The chain's CDR3 is CASSLWVGLTEAFF. The CDR3 DNA reads as TGTGCCAGCAGCTTATGGGTAGGACTGACTGAAGCTTTCTTT. The gene calls are TRBV7-2 and TRBJ1-1; no clear D. Trimming pared 2 bases from V and 5 bases from J, leaving 12 bases between. Germline assignment: CDR1 SGHTA and CDR2 FQGNSA. This CDR3 spans 14 amino acids.